This T cell receptor beta chain was retrieved from a study of CD8+CD57+ T cells in acquired aplastic anemia. On the study more broadly: The study obtained an average of roughly 3 ug of DNA from sorted CD4+ and CD8+ cells.

As for this clonotype: Its antigen is not identified.

Trimming removed 0 bases from V and 4 bases from J; junction bases left unmatched: 5. The CDR3 loop spans 16 amino acids. Germline CDR1 is SGDLS and CDR2 is YYNGEE. Findings and limits, study-wide: Both patients and controls carried the same twenty-nine CD8+ CDR3 sequences.

Flow cytometry had shown expanded CD8+CD57+ cells in the patients chosen for sequencing. Severe acquired aplastic anemia affected all patients. All patients were therapy-naive when blood was sampled. Investigators profiled TCR beta VDJ and CDR3 from genomic DNA template. TCRdb passed the reads through MiXCR, listing each CDR3 protein once. The sample has 220,000 or so distinct CDR3 sequences, about 62% seen once. The chain has TRBV9 and TRBJ2-2, with 8 bases fitting TRBD1. This clonotype was sampled from a human donor with aplastic anemia. Sample: sorted CD4+, CD8+, or CD8+CD57+ T cells (not recorded which) from PBMCs. The CDR3 is CASSVAPTGGTGELFF. The CDR3 DNA is TGTGCCAGCAGCGTAGCTCCCACAGGGGGCACCGGGGAGCTGTTTTTT.